Shown below are 20 T cell receptor beta chains from a single sample sequenced in a study of immune heterogeneity within non-small cell lung tumors. For the TCR beta CDR3, multiplex PCR with 32 V and 13 J primers performed the amplification. Via MiXCR, TCRdb re-called the multiplex PCR reads, giving one row per CDR3 protein. This table has about 3,300 distinct CDR3 sequences, about half appearing once. Genomic DNA from bulk tumor acted as the template, and 600 ng was loaded per sample. The authors collected several far-apart biopsies from each primary tumor during surgery. Patients went through curative surgery, and their non-small cell lung cancer was untreated and newly diagnosed. Sequencing was performed on lung tumor tissue. The receptors stem from a man aged 55 to 70 with non-small cell lung cancer.

This clonotype was counted a few times. The chain carries TRBV5-1 and TRBJ2-7; 8 bases are shared with TRBD2. V trimming: 4 bases; J trimming: 4 bases; junction bases outside the gene matches: 1. CDR1 and CDR2 from the germline V gene are SGHRS and YFSETQ. The CDR3 covers 12 residues. As DNA, the CDR3 is TGCGCCAGCAGCCGGGGGGGGTACGAGCAGTACTTC. It translates to CASSRGGYEQYF.

This clonotype counts as medium-sized. The rearrangement uses TRBV9 and TRBJ1-3, with D tentatively TRBD1 (5 bases). V was shortened by 0 bases and J by 2 bases, with 6 bases between the two germline ends. CDR1 SGDLS and CDR2 YYNGEE come from the germline V gene. CDR3 length: 14 amino acids. CDR3 amino acids: CASSVGGTGNTIYF. In DNA, the CDR3 is TGTGCCAGCAGCGTAGGGGGGACTGGAAACACCATATATTTT.

V usage is TRBV19 and J usage is TRBJ1-5; D perhaps matches TRBD1 (5 bases). Trimming cost V 0 bases and J 6 bases, with 15 bases left between them. The CDR3 is 16 residues long. Per the germline V gene, CDR1 is LNHDA and CDR2 is SQIVND (reference sequence). The CDR3 region is CASSIDRWGVSQPQHF. The CDR3 coding sequence is TGTGCCAGTAGTATAGATCGGTGGGGGGTTAGTCAGCCCCAGCATTTT.

In DNA, the CDR3 is TGTGCCAGTAGGTTGGACTCCCAATCCCGGCAGCCCCAGCATTTT. Encoded protein: CASRLDSQSRQPQHF. J is TRBJ1-5 and V is TRBV19; D gene unclear. Germline values: CDR1 LNHDA, CDR2 SQIVND (reference sequence). Deletions cut 6 bases from V and 7 bases from J, with 19 bases between. CDR3 length: 15 amino acids.

The chain recombines TRBV6-1 with TRBJ1-2; TRBD1 is a possible D gene (5 bases). This CDR3 comprises 15 residues. Trimming pared 5 bases from V and 6 bases from J, leaving 19 bases between. CDR1 is MNHNS and CDR2 is SASEGT in the germline V gene. The CDR3 loop reads CASSRGGGIGDGYTF. Here the CDR3 DNA reads TGTGCCAGCAGTAGGGGCGGGGGGATTGGCGATGGCTACACCTTC.

This clonotype ranks as large. This chain uses TRBV11-1 with TRBJ2-7; D remains ambiguous. Trimming removed 1 base from V and 0 bases from J, with 7 bases in between. The CDR3 length is 14 residues. CDR1 and CDR2 from the germline V gene are SGHAT and FQDESV (reference sequence). The chain's CDR3 is CASSLGQSSYEQYF. The CDR3 coding sequence is TGTGCCAGCAGCTTAGGGCAAAGCTCCTACGAGCAGTACTTC.

V usage is TRBV30 and J usage is TRBJ2-3; 7 bases line up with TRBD2. From germline, CDR1 is GTSNPN and CDR2 SVGIG (reference sequence). CDR3 length: 16 residues. V lost 0 bases and J lost 0; bases outside the gene matches: 6. The CDR3 here is CAWSVFLAASTDTQYF. The CDR3 nucleotides read TGTGCCTGGAGTGTATTCCTAGCGGCTAGCACAGATACGCAGTATTTT.

The CDR3 loop is CASREKAGELFF. In DNA, the CDR3 is TGTGCCAGCAGGGAAAAAGCCGGGGAGCTGTTTTTT. The rearrangement links TRBV6-1 to TRBJ2-2; D remains unclear. Germline lookup yields CDR1 MNHNS and CDR2 SASEGT. CDR3 length equals 12 residues. V gave up 6 bases and J gave up 6 bases, with 8 bases separating them.

Relative to its sample, this clonotype is large. The V gene is TRBV2, the J gene TRBJ2-7; 8 bases map to TRBD2. Germline V lookup: CDR1 SNHLY, CDR2 FYNNEI. The V gene end was trimmed by 6 bases and the J gene end by 7 bases; junction bases not matched to a gene: 11. The CDR3 runs to 14 residues. CDR3 amino acids: CASSFGREGREQYF. As DNA, the CDR3 is TGTGCCAGCAGCTTCGGCCGGGAGGGTAGGGAGCAGTACTTC.

In its sample, this clonotype ranks as medium-sized. The chain joins TRBV5-5 to TRBJ2-1; 11 bases fit TRBD2. J gave up 10 bases and V 0 bases, and 6 bases lay outside the gene matches. This CDR3 spans 15 amino acids. Germline values: CDR1 SGHKS, CDR2 YYEKEE (reference sequence). CDR3: CASSLDLAGGGEQFF. The CDR3 nucleotides read TGTGCCAGCAGCTTGGATCTAGCGGGAGGCGGGGAGCAGTTCTTC.

Written as DNA, the CDR3 is TGTGCCAGCAGCCTCGGGACTAGCGGGAGGGCGGACATTCAGTACTTC. Translated: CASSLGTSGRADIQYF. This chain uses TRBV13 with TRBJ2-4; 16 nucleotides agree with TRBD2. The CDR3 has 16 residues. CDR1 PRHDT and CDR2 FYEKMQ come from the germline V gene (reference sequence). The V and J ends lost 5 bases and 8 bases, in that order; junction bases with no gene match: 6.

The J gene is TRBJ1-2, the V gene TRBV28; D is unclear. This CDR3 spans 13 amino acids. V dropped 1 base and J dropped 8 bases, with 11 bases sitting between them. Germline V CDR1 and CDR2: MDHEN, SYDVKM. Here the CDR3 reads CASSLYGDAGYTF. CDR3 in DNA: TGTGCCAGCAGTTTATACGGGGATGCAGGCTACACCTTC.

The chain couples TRBV4-1 to TRBJ2-3, with D maybe TRBD2 (6 bases). Per the germline V gene, CDR1 is MGHRA and CDR2 is YSYEKL. This CDR3 spans 16 amino acids. The V and J ends lost 4 bases and 3 bases respectively, with 17 bases between them. CDR3 in amino acids: CASSLRFPRETDTQYF. The CDR3 DNA reads as TGCGCCAGCAGCCTTAGATTCCCACGGGAGACAGATACGCAGTATTTT.

V usage is TRBV10-3 and J usage is TRBJ1-5, with 10 nucleotides matching TRBD1. The CDR3 consists of 14 residues. Trimming at V came to 8 bases and at J to 0 bases, leaving 1 base not matched to a gene. Germline CDR1 and CDR2: ENHRY and SYGVKD. Here the CDR3 reads CAIGTGDSNQPQHF. In nucleotides, the CDR3 is TGTGCCATCGGGACAGGGGATAGCAATCAGCCCCAGCATTTT.

This chain uses TRBV9 with TRBJ2-3, with D maybe TRBD1 (5 bases). There are 17 residues in the CDR3. Trimming shortened V by 0 bases and J by 0 bases, and 14 bases separated the two germline ends. Germline CDR1 and CDR2: SGDLS and YYNGEE. CDR3 nucleotides: TGTGCCAGCAGCGTAGCTACGGAACGGACAAGCACAGATACGCAGTATTTT. Protein product: CASSVATERTSTDTQYF.

The rearrangement uses TRBV6-2 or TRBV6-3 and TRBJ2-7; 8 positions agree with TRBD1. The CDR3 loop spans 15 amino acids. J lost 5 bases, V lost 2 bases, and 8 bases had no gene match. Germline V gene lookup returns CDR1 MNHEY and CDR2 SVGEGT. The CDR3: CASSYEGTGPHEQYF. The CDR3 nucleotides are TGTGCCAGCAGTTACGAAGGGACAGGACCGCACGAGCAGTACTTC.

Within the sample, this clonotype is medium-sized (0.01 to 0.1%). The chain combines TRBV3-1 with TRBJ1-1, with 7 bases matching TRBD1. The CDR3 extends over 14 amino acids. The V gene's germline CDR1 is LGHDT and CDR2 YNNKEL (reference sequence). Trimming took 2 bases from V and 4 from J; bases not matched to a gene: 4. In DNA, the CDR3 is TGTGCCAGCAGCCAAAACAGGGGAACCACTGAAGCTTTCTTT. It yields the protein CASSQNRGTTEAFF.

About this clonotype itself: Germline and junction disagree at one end, which may indicate a read error. This chain uses TRBV7-2 with TRBJ2-3; D not resolved. There are 12 residues in the CDR3. Germline-derived CDR1 and CDR2 are SGHTA and FQGNSA. Written as DNA, the CDR3 is TGTGCCAGCAGCCTATTCACAGATAAGCAGTATTTT. Amino acids: CASSLFTDKQYF.

This clonotype is labeled large. The chain carries TRBV5-1 and TRBJ1-6; D gene uncertain. The CDR3 covers 14 residues. V dropped 2 bases and J dropped 7 bases, with 10 bases sitting between them. Germline loops: CDR1 SGHRS, CDR2 YFSETQ. CDR3 sequence (DNA): TGCGCCAGCAGCTTTAGTGTAGGGAATTCACCCCTCCACTTT. Protein product: CASSFSVGNSPLHF.

J is TRBJ1-3 and V is TRBV19; TRBD1 might be the D (5 bases). The germline V gene encodes CDR1 LNHDA and CDR2 SQIVND (reference sequence). V was pared by 7 bases and J by 0 bases, with 19 bases between. The CDR3 has 17 amino acids. CDR3 region: CASTMGRVVRSGNTIYF. In DNA form, the CDR3 reads TGTGCCAGTACCATGGGCAGGGTGGTTCGCTCTGGAAACACCATATATTTT.